The 32 T cell receptor beta chains reported below all come from one sample, sequenced in a study of T cell responses to AZD1222 COVID-19 vaccine. Data came from immunoSEQ multiplex PCR; TCRdb stores just in-frame clones and leaves some out. The sample carries about 60,000 clones, less than 90% recorded once. The sequencing used peripheral blood, collected on day 0 of AZD1222 vaccination. All receptors derive from an adult in good health.

This clone has a handful of counts. The V call is TRBV15, the J call TRBJ1-1; D may be TRBD1 (5 bases). Germline-derived CDR1 and CDR2 are LNHNV and YYDKDF (reference sequence). This CDR3 contains 18 residues. Trimming removed 5 bases at V and 0 bases at J, with 22 bases between. The chain's CDR3 is CATSAPPGTDLLNTEAFF. The CDR3 region has the DNA TGTGCCACCAGCGCACCTCCAGGGACGGACTTGTTGAACACTGAAGCTTTCTTT.

The V and J genes are TRBV7-6 and TRBJ2-2, with 11 positions matching TRBD1. The V and J ends lost 5 bases and 3 bases, in that order; junction bases with no gene match: 5. Germline-derived CDR1 and CDR2 are SGHVS and FNYEAQ. This CDR3 is 16 amino acids long. CDR3 amino acids: CASSPDRGRDTGELFF. CDR3 coding DNA: TGTGCCAGCAGCCCGGACAGGGGGCGCGACACCGGGGAGCTGTTTTTT.

The CDR3 is CASSFSGTGDSPLHF. Written as DNA, the CDR3 is TGTGCCAGCAGTTTTTCCGGGACAGGGGACTCACCCCTCCACTTT. V usage is TRBV28 and J usage is TRBJ1-6; 10 nucleotides match TRBD1. Germline V gene sequence: CDR1 MDHEN, CDR2 SYDVKM. The trim removed 3 bases at V and 10 bases at J, leaving 6 bases unmatched. The CDR3 covers 15 residues.

V and J are TRBV5-5 and TRBJ2-3, with TRBD2 as a possible D gene (6 bases). The V end was cut by 0 bases, the J end by 4 bases, with 12 bases between. Germline V gene lookup returns CDR1 SGHKS and CDR2 YYEKEE (reference sequence). This CDR3 comprises 15 residues. In DNA, the CDR3 is TGTGCCAGCAGCTTGGATGGAGGGCTTTCAGATACGCAGTATTTT. Protein: CASSLDGGLSDTQYF.

The chain couples TRBV19 to TRBJ2-7, with TRBD1 identical over 9 bases. The CDR3 covers 14 residues. Germline assignment: CDR1 LNHDA and CDR2 SQIVND (reference sequence). Germline trimming cut 4 bases from V and 3 bases from J; bases unmatched to any gene: 4. CDR3 coding DNA: TGTGCCAGTAGTAACCCGGGACAGGGCTACGAGCAGTACTTC. Its protein is CASSNPGQGYEQYF.

The chain is built from TRBV6-5 and TRBJ2-2; D uncertain. This CDR3 comprises 13 residues. Germline V gene lookup returns CDR1 MNHEY and CDR2 SVGAGI. Trimming pared 2 bases from V and 7 bases from J, leaving 8 bases between. This chain's CDR3 is CASSYRVDGELFF. CDR3 nucleotide sequence: TGTGCCAGCAGTTACAGGGTAGACGGGGAGCTGTTTTTT.

For this clone: Other nucleotide sequences from this sample produce the same CDR3. This chain uses TRBV6-1 with TRBJ1-5; possible D gene TRBD1, 6 bases. This CDR3 has 14 residues. Trimming took off 1 base at V and 7 bases at J, with 11 bases between the two ends. CDR1 MNHNS and CDR2 SASEGT come from the germline V gene. CDR3 in amino acids: CASSEGRGRQPQHF. The CDR3 DNA reads as TGTGCCAGCAGTGAAGGAAGGGGGAGACAGCCCCAGCATTTT.

The chain has TRBV5-1 and TRBJ2-7; a weak D match, TRBD2 (5 bases). V was pared by 1 base and J by 7 bases, with 15 bases between. The germline V gene has CDR1 SGHRS and CDR2 YFSETQ. This CDR3 is 14 amino acids long. The CDR3 sequence is CASSLQDQTGEQYF. In DNA, the CDR3 is TGCGCCAGCAGCTTGCAGGATCAGACGGGGGAGCAGTACTTC.

As concerns this clone: This specimen includes other DNA sequences encoding the same CDR3. The chain links TRBV5-1 to TRBJ1-3; 9 nucleotides line up with TRBD1. This CDR3 region has 15 residues. J lost 3 bases, V lost 5 bases, and 6 bases had no gene match. CDR1 SGHRS and CDR2 YFSETQ come from the germline V gene. CDR3 loop: CASSLTGGYGNTIYF. In nucleotides, the CDR3 is TGCGCCAGCAGTTTAACAGGGGGCTATGGAAACACCATATATTTT.

With regard to this clone: The same CDR3 also results from other DNA sequences found in this sample. The chain links TRBV5-1 to TRBJ1-1; D is ambiguous. The CDR3 consists of 14 residues. Trimming removed 1 base from V and 0 bases from J, with 7 bases in between. Per the germline V gene, CDR1 is SGHRS and CDR2 is YFSETQ. CDR3 residues: CASSLRGMNTEAFF. DNA of the CDR3: TGCGCCAGCAGCTTGAGAGGGATGAACACTGAAGCTTTCTTT.

As regards this clone: Other DNA sequences in this sample translate to the same CDR3. V usage is TRBV9 and J usage is TRBJ1-4, with 7 nucleotides matching TRBD1. The CDR3 covers 15 residues. The V gene's germline CDR1 is SGDLS and CDR2 YYNGEE. The V segment lost 0 bases and the J segment 8 bases; nucleotides outside the gene matches: 7. The CDR3 sequence: CASSVGGGAGEKLFF. The CDR3 region has the DNA TGTGCCAGCAGCGTAGGAGGGGGCGCTGGGGAAAAACTGTTTTTT. Filled out from reference TRBV9 and TRBJ1-4, the complete variable domain reads DSGVTQTPKHLITATGQRVTLRCSPRSGDLSVYWYQQSLDQGLQFLIQYYNGEERAKGNILERFSAQQFPDLHSELNLSSLELGDSALYFCASSVGGGAGEKLFFGSGTQLSVL.

The table lists this clone with many counts. The chain has TRBV6-1 and TRBJ2-1; 11 bases map to TRBD1. The CDR3 contains 16 residues. Germline trimming cut 0 bases from V and 8 bases from J; bases unmatched to any gene: 6. CDR1 and CDR2 (germline): MNHNS, SASEGT. CDR3 sequence: CASSEAGQGARYEQFF. In DNA, the CDR3 is TGTGCCAGCAGTGAAGCTGGACAGGGGGCGCGCTATGAGCAGTTCTTC.

The chain has TRBV9 and TRBJ1-4, with D hard to call. Trimming cost V 4 bases and J 7 bases, with 8 bases left between them. The CDR3 consists of 12 residues. Germline V gene data show CDR1 as SGDLS and CDR2 as YYNGEE. The CDR3 DNA sequence: TGTGCCAGCAGCCGGGCAGGTGAAAAACTGTTTTTT. It is translated as CASSRAGEKLFF.

The count of this clone is one. The V call is TRBV11-2, the J call TRBJ1-1, with D maybe TRBD1 (6 bases). V was cut by 2 bases and J by 0 bases, with 10 bases left in between. The CDR3 consists of 15 residues. Germline loops: CDR1 SGHAT, CDR2 FQNNGV. CDR3 DNA sequence: TGTGCCAGCAGCTTATCAGGGGCCGTGAACACTGAAGCTTTCTTT. Translating gives CASSLSGAVNTEAFF.

The chain links TRBV2 to TRBJ1-2, with D hard to call. Trimming removed 4 bases from V and 8 bases from J, with 5 bases in between. The CDR3 consists of 10 residues. Germline V gene sequence: CDR1 SNHLY, CDR2 FYNNEI. This CDR3 reads CASSVRGYTF. DNA of the CDR3: TGTGCCAGCAGTGTACGGGGCTACACCTTC.

The V call is TRBV2, the J call TRBJ1-1, with D uncertain. Looked up from germline, CDR1 is SNHLY and CDR2 is FYNNEI. This CDR3 region has 13 residues. Trimming took 4 bases from V and 3 from J, leaving 9 bases between them. CDR3 DNA: TGTGCCAGCAGTGTAAATTTTCACACTGAAGCTTTCTTT. Residues: CASSVNFHTEAFF. The whole variable domain, remainder taken from reference TRBV2 and TRBJ1-1, is EPEVTQTPSHQVTQMGQEVILRCVPISNHLYFYWYRQILGQKVEFLVSFYNNEISEKSEIFDDQFSVERPDGSNFTLKIRSTKLEDSAMYFCASSVNFHTEAFFGQGTRLTVV.

The V call is TRBV2, the J call TRBJ2-4; possibly TRBD2 for D (6 bases). CDR1 and CDR2 (germline): SNHLY, FYNNEI. V was clipped by 5 bases and J by 1 base, with 12 bases between them. The CDR3 is made up of 15 amino acids. The CDR3 reads CASSFGGLAKNIQYF. CDR3 sequence (DNA): TGTGCCAGCAGTTTTGGGGGACTCGCCAAAAACATTCAGTACTTC.

J is TRBJ1-2 and V is TRBV5-6, with TRBD1 matching over 8 bases. Germline V gives CDR1 SGHDT, CDR2 YYEEEE. The junction had 9 bases not matched to a gene; V was cut back by 4 bases and J by 4 bases. This CDR3 is built from 15 residues. The DNA for the CDR3 is TGTGCCAGCAGCCGCGTGACAGGGGTCGGCTATGGCTACACCTTC. The encoded protein is CASSRVTGVGYGYTF.

The chain combines TRBV27 with TRBJ1-6; unclear D gene. Germline values: CDR1 MNHEY, CDR2 SMNVEV (reference sequence). The V gene lost 6 bases and the J gene lost 10 bases, with 16 bases spanning the gap. The CDR3 totals 14 residues. CDR3 in amino acids: CASRPQTAGSPLHF. The CDR3 nucleotides read TGTGCCAGCAGACCTCAGACGGCCGGGTCACCCCTCCACTTT.

The chain carries TRBV2 and TRBJ2-7; D gene ambiguous. CDR3 length: 12 residues. Trimming left V 8 bases short and J 3 bases short, with 11 bases between. Germline loops: CDR1 SNHLY, CDR2 FYNNEI. This CDR3 is CASLPGRYEQYF. The CDR3 DNA reads TGTGCCAGCCTTCCTGGTCGCTACGAGCAGTACTTC. The whole variable domain, remainder taken from reference TRBV2 and TRBJ2-7, is EPEVTQTPSHQVTQMGQEVILRCVPISNHLYFYWYRQILGQKVEFLVSFYNNEISEKSEIFDDQFSVERPDGSNFTLKIRSTKLEDSAMYFCASLPGRYEQYFGPGTRLTVT.

The chain has TRBV2 and TRBJ1-3; D is unresolved. The CDR3 loop spans 14 amino acids. Trimming removed 5 bases at V and 0 bases at J, with 8 bases between. Per germline, CDR1 SNHLY and CDR2 FYNNEI. The CDR3 loop is CASSRGNSGNTIYF. In nucleotides, the CDR3 is TGTGCCAGCAGTCGAGGGAACTCTGGAAACACCATATATTTT.

V is TRBV2 and J is TRBJ1-5; the D gene is possibly TRBD1 (6 bases). Germline loops: CDR1 SNHLY, CDR2 FYNNEI. V was cut by 6 bases and J by 1 base, with 10 bases left in between. The CDR3 totals 14 residues. CDR3 protein: CASRTGQSNQPQHF. The DNA for the CDR3 is TGTGCCAGCAGAACTGGACAGAGCAATCAGCCCCAGCATTTT.

For the CDR3, the DNA is TGTGCCAGCAGCACTGGATACAGGTCCGCCTACGAGCAGTACTTC. Its protein is CASSTGYRSAYEQYF. The V call is TRBV21-1, the J call TRBJ2-7; the table's D call, TRBD1, was not checked against the DNA. TRBV21-1 is a pseudogene. The CDR3 loop spans 15 amino acids.

Written as DNA, the CDR3 is TGTGCCTGGGGGTCGTACAATGAGCAGTTCTTC. Encoded protein: CAWGSYNEQFF. The chain has TRBV30 and TRBJ2-1, with no clear D. The V end lost 5 bases, the J end lost 4 bases, and 6 bases lay between the germline ends. Per germline, CDR1 GTSNPN and CDR2 SVGIG (reference sequence). The CDR3 contains 11 residues.

This clone was observed once. The rearrangement joins TRBV29-1 to TRBJ1-2, with D uncertain. Germline assignment: CDR1 SQVTM and CDR2 ANQGSEA. V was shortened by 7 bases and J by 0 bases, with 6 bases between the two germline ends. This CDR3 has 11 amino acids. CDR3 nucleotide sequence: TGCAGCGGCGGGACTAACTATGGCTACACCTTC. It specifies CSGGTNYGYTF.

The rearrangement links TRBV6-5 to TRBJ1-1; no definite D call. Germline CDR1 MNHEY, CDR2 SVGAGI. V lost 2 bases and J lost 8, with 18 bases in between. The CDR3 totals 15 residues. CDR3 nucleotide sequence: TGTGCCAGCAGTTACGGGGAAGGAGTCGGATCGGAAGCTTTCTTT. Amino acids: CASSYGEGVGSEAFF.

V usage is TRBV5-1 and J usage is TRBJ2-5, with D possibly matching TRBD2 (6 bases). The CDR3 length is 14 residues. Germline V gene lookup returns CDR1 SGHRS and CDR2 YFSETQ. V lost 0 bases and J lost 3, with 9 bases in between. The DNA for the CDR3 is TGCGCCAGCAGCTTGGGTGCGGGGAAAGAGACCCAGTACTTC. This sequence encodes CASSLGAGKETQYF. The variable domain in full, completed from reference TRBV5-1 and TRBJ2-5, reads KAGVTQTPRYLIKTRGQQVTLSCSPISGHRSVSWYQQTPGQGLQFLFEYFSETQRNKGNFPGRFSGRQFSNSRSEMNVSTLELGDSALYLCASSLGAGKETQYFGPGTRLLVL.

The chain combines TRBV9 with TRBJ1-3, with a weak D call TRBD1 (5 bases). Germline V CDR1 and CDR2: SGDLS, YYNGEE. The CDR3 sequence is 13 residues long. Between the trimmed V and J ends, which lost 4 bases and 3 bases, there was a span of 8 bases. CDR3 in DNA: TGTGCCAGCAGCAGGGACGGTGGAAACACCATATATTTT. Protein product: CASSRDGGNTIYF.

The rearrangement joins TRBV28 to TRBJ2-7, with a possible D match to TRBD1 (6 bases). Germline V lookup: CDR1 MDHEN, CDR2 SYDVKM. CDR3 size: 13 residues. Deletions cut 2 bases from V and 2 bases from J, with 7 bases between. The CDR3 reads CASSLGQTYEQYF. The CDR3 DNA sequence: TGTGCCAGCAGTTTAGGACAGACCTACGAGCAGTACTTC.

The gene calls are TRBV4-2 and TRBJ1-4; 7 nucleotides agree with TRBD1. Germline values: CDR1 LGHNA, CDR2 YNFKEQ. With 3 bases clipped from V and 8 bases from J, the junction kept 9 bases outside the gene matches. There are 15 residues in the CDR3. CDR3 amino acids: CASSQDDREEEKLFF. CDR3 bases: TGTGCCAGCAGCCAGGATGACAGGGAGGAGGAAAAACTGTTTTTT.

The chain recombines TRBV28 with TRBJ1-4; no reliable D call. The CDR3 runs 13 residues. The germline V gene encodes CDR1 MDHEN and CDR2 SYDVKM. Trimming cost V 6 bases and J 6 bases, with 11 bases left between them. As DNA, the CDR3 is TGTGCCAGCAGATACCGGGTCCATGAAAAACTGTTTTTT. Translating it yields CASRYRVHEKLFF.

The V gene is TRBV5-8, the J gene TRBJ1-5; D call uncertain. This CDR3 spans 13 amino acids. Germline V gene data show CDR1 as SGHTS and CDR2 as YDEGEE. The ends were cut back, 1 base at V and 5 bases at J, with 7 bases in the middle. The DNA of the CDR3 is TGTGCCAGCAGCTTGAGGGCGGATCAGCCCCAGCATTTT. Residues: CASSLRADQPQHF.